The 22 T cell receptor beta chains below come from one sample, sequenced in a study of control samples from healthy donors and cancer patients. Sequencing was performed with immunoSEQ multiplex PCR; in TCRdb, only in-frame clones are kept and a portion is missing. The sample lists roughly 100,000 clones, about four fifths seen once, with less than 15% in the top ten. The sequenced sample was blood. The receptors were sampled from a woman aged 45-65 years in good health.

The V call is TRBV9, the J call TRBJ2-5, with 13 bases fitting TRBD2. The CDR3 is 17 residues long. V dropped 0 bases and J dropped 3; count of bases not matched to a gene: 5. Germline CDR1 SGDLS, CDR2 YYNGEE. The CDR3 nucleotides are TGTGCCAGCAGCGTAGGAGGACTAGCGGGAGTCAAAGAGACCCAGTACTTC. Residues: CASSVGGLAGVKETQYF.

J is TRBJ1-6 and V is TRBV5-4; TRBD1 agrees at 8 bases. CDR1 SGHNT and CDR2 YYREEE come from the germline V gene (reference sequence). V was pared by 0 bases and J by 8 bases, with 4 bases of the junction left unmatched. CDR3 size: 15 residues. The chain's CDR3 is CASSLDGRGHSPLHF. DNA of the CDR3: TGTGCCAGCAGCTTGGATGGCAGGGGGCATTCACCCCTCCACTTT. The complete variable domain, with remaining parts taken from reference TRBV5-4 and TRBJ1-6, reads ETGVTQSPTHLIKTRGQQVTLRCSSQSGHNTVSWYQQALGQGPQFIFQYYREEENGRGNFPPRFSGLQFPNYSSELNVNALELDDSALYLCASSLDGRGHSPLHFGNGTRLTVT.

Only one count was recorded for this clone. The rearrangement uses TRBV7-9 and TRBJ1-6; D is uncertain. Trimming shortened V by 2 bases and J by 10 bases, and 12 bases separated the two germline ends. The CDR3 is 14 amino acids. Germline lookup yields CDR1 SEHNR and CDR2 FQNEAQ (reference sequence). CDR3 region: CASSLLGLDSPLHF. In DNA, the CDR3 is TGTGCCAGCAGCTTACTCGGGCTGGACTCACCCCTCCACTTT.

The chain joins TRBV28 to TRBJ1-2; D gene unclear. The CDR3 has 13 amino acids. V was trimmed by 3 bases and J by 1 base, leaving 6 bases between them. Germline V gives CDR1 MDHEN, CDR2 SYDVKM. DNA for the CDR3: TGTGCCAGCAGTTTGGGCAGTAACTATGGCTACACCTTC. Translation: CASSLGSNYGYTF.

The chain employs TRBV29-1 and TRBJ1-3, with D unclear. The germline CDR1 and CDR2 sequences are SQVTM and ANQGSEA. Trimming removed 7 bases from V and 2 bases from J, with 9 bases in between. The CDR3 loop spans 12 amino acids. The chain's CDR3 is CSAGSPGNTIYF. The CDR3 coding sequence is TGCAGCGCCGGGAGTCCTGGAAACACCATATATTTT.

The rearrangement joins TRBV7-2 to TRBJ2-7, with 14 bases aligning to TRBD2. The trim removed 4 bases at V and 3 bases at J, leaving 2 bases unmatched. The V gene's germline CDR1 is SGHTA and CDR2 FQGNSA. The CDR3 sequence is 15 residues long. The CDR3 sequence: CASSSGTSGGYEQYF. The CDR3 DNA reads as TGTGCCAGCAGCTCCGGGACTAGCGGGGGCTACGAGCAGTACTTC. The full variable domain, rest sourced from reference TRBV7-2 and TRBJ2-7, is GAGVSQSPSNKVTEKGKDVELRCDPISGHTALYWYRQSLGQGLEFLIYFQGNSAPDKSGLPSDRFSAERTGGSVSTLTIQRTQQEDSAVYLCASSSGTSGGYEQYFGPGTRLTVT.

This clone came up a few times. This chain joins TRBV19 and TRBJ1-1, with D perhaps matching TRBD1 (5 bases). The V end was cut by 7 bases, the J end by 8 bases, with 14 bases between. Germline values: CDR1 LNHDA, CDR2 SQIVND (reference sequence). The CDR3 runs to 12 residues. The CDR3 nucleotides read TGTGCCAGTATTCCTTTCGGGGGGGAAGCTTTCTTT. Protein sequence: CASIPFGGEAFF.

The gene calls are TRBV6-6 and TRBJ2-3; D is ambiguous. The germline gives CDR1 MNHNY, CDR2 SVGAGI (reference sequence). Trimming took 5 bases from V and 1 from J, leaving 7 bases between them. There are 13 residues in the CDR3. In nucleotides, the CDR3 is TGTGCCAGCAGTCCTAGGGGCACAGATACGCAGTATTTT. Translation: CASSPRGTDTQYF.

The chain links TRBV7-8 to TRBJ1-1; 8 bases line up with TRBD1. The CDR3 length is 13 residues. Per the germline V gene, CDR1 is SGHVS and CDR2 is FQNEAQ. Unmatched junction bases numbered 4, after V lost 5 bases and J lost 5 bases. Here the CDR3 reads CASSGYRGTEAFF. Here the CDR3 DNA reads TGTGCCAGCAGCGGATACAGGGGGACTGAAGCTTTCTTT. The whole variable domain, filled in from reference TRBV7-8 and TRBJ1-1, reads GAGVSQSPRYKVAKRGQDVALRCDPISGHVSLFWYQQALGQGPEFLTYFQNEAQLDKSGLPSDRFFAERPEGSVSTLKIQRTQQEDSAVYLCASSGYRGTEAFFGQGTRLTVV.

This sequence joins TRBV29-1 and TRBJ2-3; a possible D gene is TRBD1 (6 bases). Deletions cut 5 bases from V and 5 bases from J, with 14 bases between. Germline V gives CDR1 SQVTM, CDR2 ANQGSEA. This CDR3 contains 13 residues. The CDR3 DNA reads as TGCAGCGTTTGTAGGGGGTGGGGAGATACGCAGTATTTT. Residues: CSVCRGWGDTQYF.

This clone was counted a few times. The CDR3 DNA reads TGTGCCAGCAGCAACAGGGGTTCTGGAAACACCATATATTTT. This sequence encodes CASSNRGSGNTIYF. J is TRBJ1-3 and V is TRBV7-8; the match to TRBD1 covers 7 bases. The CDR3 covers 14 residues. The V gene end was trimmed by 5 bases and the J gene end by 1 base; junction bases not matched to a gene: 2. The germline V gene has CDR1 SGHVS and CDR2 FQNEAQ.

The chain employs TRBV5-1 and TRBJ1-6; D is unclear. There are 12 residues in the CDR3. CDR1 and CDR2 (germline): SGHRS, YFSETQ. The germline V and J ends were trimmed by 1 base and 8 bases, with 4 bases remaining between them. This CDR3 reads CASSLMDSPLHF. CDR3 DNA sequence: TGCGCCAGCAGCTTGATGGATTCACCCCTCCACTTT.

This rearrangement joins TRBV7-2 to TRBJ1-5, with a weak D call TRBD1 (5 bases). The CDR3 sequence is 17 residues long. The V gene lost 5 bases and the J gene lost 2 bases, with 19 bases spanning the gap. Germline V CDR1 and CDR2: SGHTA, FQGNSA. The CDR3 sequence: CASSLTPGGGGNQPQHF. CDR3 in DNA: TGTGCCAGCAGCCTAACCCCGGGGGGAGGAGGCAATCAGCCCCAGCATTTT.

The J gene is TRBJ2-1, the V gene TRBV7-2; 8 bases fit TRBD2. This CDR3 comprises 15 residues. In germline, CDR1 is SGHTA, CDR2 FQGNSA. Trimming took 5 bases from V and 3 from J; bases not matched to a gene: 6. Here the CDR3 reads CASSRSGAIYNEQFF. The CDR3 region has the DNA TGTGCCAGCAGCCGTAGCGGGGCGATCTACAATGAGCAGTTCTTC. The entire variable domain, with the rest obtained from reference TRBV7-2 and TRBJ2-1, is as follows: GAGVSQSPSNKVTEKGKDVELRCDPISGHTALYWYRQSLGQGLEFLIYFQGNSAPDKSGLPSDRFSAERTGGSVSTLTIQRTQQEDSAVYLCASSRSGAIYNEQFFGPGTRLTVL.

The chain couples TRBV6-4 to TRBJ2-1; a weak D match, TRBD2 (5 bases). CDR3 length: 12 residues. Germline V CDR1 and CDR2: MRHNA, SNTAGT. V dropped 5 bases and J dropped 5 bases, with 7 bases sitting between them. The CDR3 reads CASSPEDNEQFF. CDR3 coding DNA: TGTGCCAGCAGTCCGGAGGACAATGAGCAGTTCTTC.

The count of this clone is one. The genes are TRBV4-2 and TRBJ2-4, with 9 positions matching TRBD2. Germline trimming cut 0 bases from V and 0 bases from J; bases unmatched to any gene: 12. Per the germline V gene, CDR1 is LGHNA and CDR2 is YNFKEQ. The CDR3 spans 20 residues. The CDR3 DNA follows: TGTGCCAGCAGCCAAGAAAGGATGGTAGCGGGGGTGAAAGCCAAAAACATTCAGTACTTC. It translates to CASSQERMVAGVKAKNIQYF.

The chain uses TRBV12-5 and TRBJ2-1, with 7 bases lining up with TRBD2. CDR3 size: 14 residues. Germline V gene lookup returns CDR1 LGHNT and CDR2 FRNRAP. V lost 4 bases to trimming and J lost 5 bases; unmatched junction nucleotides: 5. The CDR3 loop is CASGSSGGNNEQFF. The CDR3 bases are TGTGCTAGTGGTTCTAGCGGAGGAAACAATGAGCAGTTCTTC.

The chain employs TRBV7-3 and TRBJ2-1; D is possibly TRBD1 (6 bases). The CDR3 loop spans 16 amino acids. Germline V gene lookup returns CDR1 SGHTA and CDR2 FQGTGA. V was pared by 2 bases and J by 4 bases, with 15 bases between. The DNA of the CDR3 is TGTGCCAGCAGCTTATACCAGGGGACCCAATACAATGAGCAGTTCTTC. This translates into CASSLYQGTQYNEQFF.

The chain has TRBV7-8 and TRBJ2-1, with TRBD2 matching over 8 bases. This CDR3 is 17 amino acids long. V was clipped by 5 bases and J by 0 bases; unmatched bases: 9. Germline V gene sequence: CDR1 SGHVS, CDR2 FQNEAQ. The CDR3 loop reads CASSPGQRGSSYNEQFF. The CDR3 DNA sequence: TGTGCCAGCAGCCCCGGACAGCGGGGGTCCTCCTACAATGAGCAGTTCTTC.

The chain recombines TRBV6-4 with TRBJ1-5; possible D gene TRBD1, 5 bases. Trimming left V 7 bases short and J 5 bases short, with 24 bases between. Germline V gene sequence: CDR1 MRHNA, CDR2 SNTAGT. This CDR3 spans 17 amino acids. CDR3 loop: CASTSGRTPGSYQPQHF. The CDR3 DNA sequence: TGTGCCAGCACTAGCGGAAGGACACCTGGCTCATATCAGCCCCAGCATTTT.

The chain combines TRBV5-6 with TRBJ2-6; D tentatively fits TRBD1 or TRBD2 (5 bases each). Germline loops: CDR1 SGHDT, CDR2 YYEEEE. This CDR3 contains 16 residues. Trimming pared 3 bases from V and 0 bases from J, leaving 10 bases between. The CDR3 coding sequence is TGTGCCAGCAGCTGGGGACGGATCTCTGGGGCCAACGTCCTGACTTTC. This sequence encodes CASSWGRISGANVLTF.

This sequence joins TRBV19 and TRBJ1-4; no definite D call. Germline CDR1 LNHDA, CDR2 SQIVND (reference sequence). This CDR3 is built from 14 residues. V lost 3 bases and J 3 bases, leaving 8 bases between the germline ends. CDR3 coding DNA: TGTGCCAGTAGTATTGGGGAGGCTAATGAAAAACTGTTTTTT. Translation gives CASSIGEANEKLFF.